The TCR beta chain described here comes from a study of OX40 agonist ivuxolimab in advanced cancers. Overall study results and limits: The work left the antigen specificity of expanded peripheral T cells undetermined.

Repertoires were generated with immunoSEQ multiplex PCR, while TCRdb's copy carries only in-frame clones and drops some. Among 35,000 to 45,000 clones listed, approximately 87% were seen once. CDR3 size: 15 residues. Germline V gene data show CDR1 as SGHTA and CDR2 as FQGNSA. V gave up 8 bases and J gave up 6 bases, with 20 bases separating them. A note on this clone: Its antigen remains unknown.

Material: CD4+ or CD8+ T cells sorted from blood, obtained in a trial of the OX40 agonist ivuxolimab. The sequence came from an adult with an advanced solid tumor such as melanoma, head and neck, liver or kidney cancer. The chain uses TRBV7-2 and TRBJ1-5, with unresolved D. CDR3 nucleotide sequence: TGTGCCAGCTCACTGCAGCGAGGAACGTTTCAGCCCCAGCATTTT. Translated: CASSLQRGTFQPQHF.